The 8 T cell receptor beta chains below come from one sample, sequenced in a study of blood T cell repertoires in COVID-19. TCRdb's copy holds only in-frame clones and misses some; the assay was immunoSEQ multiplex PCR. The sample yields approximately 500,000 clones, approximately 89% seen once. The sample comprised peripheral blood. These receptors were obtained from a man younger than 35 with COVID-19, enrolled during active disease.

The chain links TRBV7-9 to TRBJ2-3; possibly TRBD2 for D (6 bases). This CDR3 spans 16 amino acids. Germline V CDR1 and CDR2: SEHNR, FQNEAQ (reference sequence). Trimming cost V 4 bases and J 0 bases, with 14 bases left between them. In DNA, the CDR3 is TGTGCCAGCAGCTATTCTAGCGTCTCTAGCACAGATACGCAGTATTTT. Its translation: CASSYSSVSSTDTQYF.

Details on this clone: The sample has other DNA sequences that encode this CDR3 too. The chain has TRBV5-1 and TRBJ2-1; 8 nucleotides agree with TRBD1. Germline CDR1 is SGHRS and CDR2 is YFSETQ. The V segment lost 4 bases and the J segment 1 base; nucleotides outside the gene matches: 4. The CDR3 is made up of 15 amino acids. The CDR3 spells CASSPGQGSYNEQFF. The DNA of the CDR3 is TGCGCCAGCAGCCCCGGACAGGGTTCCTACAATGAGCAGTTCTTC.

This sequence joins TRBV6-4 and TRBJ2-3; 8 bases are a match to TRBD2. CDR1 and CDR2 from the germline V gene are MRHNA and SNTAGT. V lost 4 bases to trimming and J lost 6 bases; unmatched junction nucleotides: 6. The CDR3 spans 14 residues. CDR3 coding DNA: TGTGCCAGCAGTGCACGGGAGGGCCCGGATACGCAGTATTTT. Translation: CASSAREGPDTQYF.

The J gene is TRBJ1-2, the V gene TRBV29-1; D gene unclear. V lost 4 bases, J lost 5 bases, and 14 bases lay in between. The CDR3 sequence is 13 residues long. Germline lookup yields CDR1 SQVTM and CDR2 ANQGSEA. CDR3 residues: CSVVGGSNYGYTF. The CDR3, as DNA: TGCAGCGTTGTCGGCGGGTCAAATTATGGCTACACCTTC.

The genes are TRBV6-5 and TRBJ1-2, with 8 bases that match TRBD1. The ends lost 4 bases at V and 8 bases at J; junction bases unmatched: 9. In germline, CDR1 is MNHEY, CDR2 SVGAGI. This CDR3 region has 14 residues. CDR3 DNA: TGTGCCAGCAGTTCGACAGGGGCGGGAGAGGGCTACACCTTC. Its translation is CASSSTGAGEGYTF.

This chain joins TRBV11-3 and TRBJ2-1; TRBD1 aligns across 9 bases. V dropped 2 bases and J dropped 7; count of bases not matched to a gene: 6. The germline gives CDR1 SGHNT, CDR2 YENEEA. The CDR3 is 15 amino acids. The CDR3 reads CASSLPGQGRNEQFF. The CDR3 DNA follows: TGTGCCAGCAGCTTACCGGGACAGGGCAGGAATGAGCAGTTCTTC.

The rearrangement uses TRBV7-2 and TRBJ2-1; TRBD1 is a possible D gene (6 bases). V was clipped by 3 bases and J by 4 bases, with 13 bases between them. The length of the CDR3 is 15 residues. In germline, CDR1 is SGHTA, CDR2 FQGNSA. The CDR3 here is CASSLQQGIYNEQFF. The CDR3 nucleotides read TGTGCCAGCAGCTTGCAACAGGGAATTTACAATGAGCAGTTCTTC.

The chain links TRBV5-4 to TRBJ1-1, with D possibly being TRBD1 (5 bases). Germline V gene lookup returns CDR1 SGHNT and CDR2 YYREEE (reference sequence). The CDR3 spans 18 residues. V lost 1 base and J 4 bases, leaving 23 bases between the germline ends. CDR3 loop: CASSLLASPGVWFTEAFF. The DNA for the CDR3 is TGTGCCAGCAGCTTGTTGGCTTCCCCGGGGGTTTGGTTCACTGAAGCTTTCTTT. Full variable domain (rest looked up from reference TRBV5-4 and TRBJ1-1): ETGVTQSPTHLIKTRGQQVTLRCSSQSGHNTVSWYQQALGQGPQFIFQYYREEENGRGNFPPRFSGLQFPNYSSELNVNALELDDSALYLCASSLLASPGVWFTEAFFGQGTRLTVV.